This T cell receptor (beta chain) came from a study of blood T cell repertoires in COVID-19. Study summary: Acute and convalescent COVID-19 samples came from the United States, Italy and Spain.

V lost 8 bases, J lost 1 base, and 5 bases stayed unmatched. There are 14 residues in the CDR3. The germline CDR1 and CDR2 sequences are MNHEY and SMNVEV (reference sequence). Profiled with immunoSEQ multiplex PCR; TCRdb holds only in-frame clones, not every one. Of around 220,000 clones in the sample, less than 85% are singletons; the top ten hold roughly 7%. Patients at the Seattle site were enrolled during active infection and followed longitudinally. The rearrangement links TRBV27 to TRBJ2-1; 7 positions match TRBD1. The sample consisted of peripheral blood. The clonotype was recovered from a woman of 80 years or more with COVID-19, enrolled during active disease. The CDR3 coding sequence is TGTGCCAGCTCTAGGGGGCTTTCCTACAATGAGCAGTTCTTC. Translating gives CASSRGLSYNEQFF.